This passage covers 31 T cell receptor beta chains from one sample sequenced in a study of response to subunit inactivated influenza vaccine. TCRdb used MiXCR to reprocess the RT-PCR reads, holding one entry per CDR3 protein. The sample has about 650,000 distinct CDR3 sequences, 15% to 19% seen once. The source material was PBMCs from blood, sampled 12 days after vaccination. Source of these receptors: a man between 45 and 60 years old who received an inactivated influenza vaccine.

Only a few counts were recorded for this clonotype. V usage is TRBV19 and J usage is TRBJ2-1; a possible D gene is TRBD1 (6 bases). CDR1 LNHDA and CDR2 SQIVND come from the germline V gene (reference sequence). CDR3 length equals 15 residues. The V end lost 5 bases, the J end lost 7 bases, and 18 bases lay between the germline ends. CDR3 region: CASSSGVVRGNEQFF. In DNA, the CDR3 is TGTGCCAGTAGTTCAGGAGTAGTCAGGGGAAATGAGCAGTTCTTC.

The V and J genes are TRBV7-2 and TRBJ2-3; 13 bases line up with TRBD2. Germline CDR1 SGHTA, CDR2 FQGNSA. V was clipped by 3 bases and J by 6 bases; unmatched bases: 9. This CDR3 comprises 17 residues. The DNA for the CDR3 is TGTGCCAGCAGCTTGGGCCCACTAGCGGGGGGGCGTGATACGCAGTATTTT. It specifies CASSLGPLAGGRDTQYF.

The rearrangement joins TRBV20-1 to TRBJ2-1; D call uncertain. The CDR3 is 12 residues long. V was trimmed by 4 bases and J by 6 bases, leaving 10 bases between them. The germline gives CDR1 DFQATT, CDR2 SNEGSKA (reference sequence). The CDR3 is CSAKRGGNEQFF. CDR3 DNA sequence: TGCAGTGCTAAAAGAGGTGGCAATGAGCAGTTCTTC.

In this sample, this clonotype turned up a few times. Written as DNA, the CDR3 is TGTGCCACCAGCGGGGCCAACGTCCTGACTTTC. Translated: CATSGANVLTF. The chain couples TRBV15 to TRBJ2-6; D gene uncertain. V lost 5 bases, J lost 4 bases, and 0 bases lay in between. This CDR3 is built from 11 residues. Germline assignment: CDR1 LNHNV and CDR2 YYDKDF (reference sequence).

This clonotype was observed at least ten times. CDR3 in DNA: TGTGCCAGCAGCTTGGCTGGGACAGGGAACACTGAAGCTTTCTTT. This codes for CASSLAGTGNTEAFF. The gene calls are TRBV5-5 and TRBJ1-1; 8 bases are a match to TRBD1. V was clipped by 0 bases and J by 1 base; unmatched bases: 2. The CDR3 has 15 amino acids. Germline V lookup: CDR1 SGHKS, CDR2 YYEKEE (reference sequence).

The rearrangement links TRBV20-1 to TRBJ1-5; D is undetermined. Germline V lookup: CDR1 DFQATT, CDR2 SNEGSKA (reference sequence). Trimming left V 6 bases short and J 1 base short, with 7 bases between. This CDR3 region has 12 residues. DNA of the CDR3: TGCAGTGCGTGGCAGAGCAATCAGCCCCAGCATTTT. This encodes CSAWQSNQPQHF.

This clonotype was seen a few times. This sequence joins TRBV7-6 and TRBJ2-7; D may be TRBD2 (5 bases). CDR1 and CDR2 from the germline V gene are SGHVS and FNYEAQ. V lost 0 bases and J 3 bases, leaving 9 bases between the germline ends. The CDR3 is made up of 14 amino acids. CDR3 sequence: CASSLAVAGYEQYF. DNA for the CDR3: TGTGCCAGCAGCTTAGCGGTGGCGGGCTACGAGCAGTACTTC.

V gene TRBV4-2 combines with J gene TRBJ1-6, with D tentatively TRBD1 (6 bases). Germline loops: CDR1 LGHNA, CDR2 YNFKEQ. The CDR3 has 16 amino acids. Trimming stripped 4 bases from V and 10 bases from J, with 20 bases between. The CDR3 loop reads CASSPHRQVEGSPLHF. The CDR3 DNA follows: TGTGCCAGCAGCCCTCACCGACAGGTTGAAGGCTCACCCCTCCACTTT.

This clonotype was seen more than once but under ten times. This chain connects TRBV12-3 or TRBV12-4 to TRBJ1-4; D is undetermined. Trimming left V 8 bases short and J 10 bases short, with 14 bases between. This CDR3 is built from 12 residues. The CDR3 loop is CASRSGGGKLFF. Here the CDR3 DNA reads TGTGCCAGCCGCAGCGGAGGCGGAAAACTGTTTTTT.

The gene calls are TRBV7-8 and TRBJ1-1; D unresolved. CDR3 length equals 15 residues. Germline V gene sequence: CDR1 SGHVS, CDR2 FQNEAQ. V shed 5 bases and J shed 4 bases, with 17 bases lying between them. The CDR3 DNA is TGTGCCAGCAGCCCTCGATCTCGAATCGGCACTGAAGCTTTCTTT. As protein: CASSPRSRIGTEAFF.

At least ten counts were recorded for this clonotype. This chain links TRBV29-1 with TRBJ2-5; TRBD1 agrees at 9 bases. CDR1 is SQVTM and CDR2 is ANQGSEA in the germline V gene. The CDR3 loop spans 13 amino acids. Germline trimming cut 7 bases from V and 2 bases from J; bases unmatched to any gene: 5. This chain's CDR3 is CSARDRAQETQYF. The CDR3 bases are TGCAGCGCCAGGGACAGGGCGCAAGAGACCCAGTACTTC.

The CDR3 here is CSARGGTAIGTQYF. The CDR3 DNA reads TGCAGTGCTAGAGGAGGCACGGCTATTGGGACCCAGTACTTC. V is TRBV20-1 and J is TRBJ2-5; D is ambiguous. V shed 1 base and J shed 7 bases, with 16 bases lying between them. The CDR3 is made up of 14 amino acids. The germline V gene encodes CDR1 DFQATT and CDR2 SNEGSKA (reference sequence).

The table lists this clonotype with a few counts. The J gene is TRBJ2-7, the V gene TRBV12-3 or TRBV12-4; unclear D gene. The CDR3 extends over 16 amino acids. V was trimmed by 2 bases and J by 5 bases, leaving 19 bases between them. This CDR3 reads CASSLNPQRPGHEQYF. DNA of the CDR3: TGTGCCAGCAGTTTAAACCCACAAAGGCCAGGCCACGAGCAGTACTTC.

This chain connects TRBV7-6 to TRBJ2-1; no firm D call. The CDR3 length is 14 residues. CDR1 is SGHVS and CDR2 is FNYEAQ in the germline V gene. The ends were cut back, 4 bases at V and 4 bases at J, with 11 bases in the middle. CDR3 DNA sequence: TGTGCCAGCAGCTCCGACTGGGTATACAATGAGCAGTTCTTC. Translated: CASSSDWVYNEQFF.

This clonotype was found a few times. The rearrangement links TRBV18 to TRBJ2-1; unclear D gene. CDR3 length: 13 amino acids. V was pared by 6 bases and J by 9 bases, with 15 bases between. From germline, CDR1 is KGHSH and CDR2 LQKENI. CDR3 DNA sequence: TGTGCCAGCTCCGGTCGGGTTTCCCCTGAGCAGTTCTTC. Translation: CASSGRVSPEQFF. Using reference TRBV18 and TRBJ2-1 for the parts outside the CDR3, the full variable domain is NAGVMQNPRHLVRRRGQEARLRCSPMKGHSHVYWYRQLPEEGLKFMVYLQKENIIDESGMPKERFSAEFPKEGPSILRIQQVVRGDSAAYFCASSGRVSPEQFFGPGTRLTVL.

The table lists this clonotype with many counts. This chain connects TRBV6-2 or TRBV6-3 to TRBJ1-4, with 9 positions matching TRBD1. The V segment lost 5 bases and the J segment 8 bases; nucleotides outside the gene matches: 6. The length of the CDR3 is 14 residues. CDR1 MNHEY and CDR2 SVGEGT come from the germline V gene. The CDR3 bases are TGTGCCAGCAGTGACCGGACAGGGGAAGAAAAACTGTTTTTT. It translates to CASSDRTGEEKLFF.

The chain employs TRBV24-1 and TRBJ1-5; no definite D call. Germline V gene lookup returns CDR1 KGHDR and CDR2 SFDVKD. This CDR3 has 14 residues. Between the trimmed V and J ends, which lost 3 bases and 5 bases, there was a span of 10 bases. The DNA of the CDR3 is TGTGCCACCAGTGATCGGAAGGGTTATCAGCCCCAGCATTTT. This sequence encodes CATSDRKGYQPQHF.

The J gene is TRBJ2-7, the V gene TRBV6-2 or TRBV6-3; 9 nucleotides agree with TRBD2. Per germline, CDR1 MNHEY and CDR2 SVGEGT. The CDR3 has 15 amino acids. J was trimmed by 6 bases and V by 6 bases; bases with no gene match: 12. The CDR3 DNA sequence: TGTGCCAGCAGCCCCTCCCGGCGGGGGGGAATCGAGCAGTACTTC. It encodes CASSPSRRGGIEQYF.

The rearrangement uses TRBV12-3 or TRBV12-4 and TRBJ2-2; TRBD1 might be the D (5 bases). V was clipped by 3 bases and J by 3 bases, with 17 bases between them. The CDR3 loop spans 17 amino acids. The CDR3 reads CASSFSIGLGDTGELFF. In nucleotides, the CDR3 is TGTGCCAGCAGTTTCAGCATTGGTCTAGGGGACACCGGGGAGCTGTTTTTT.

The gene calls are TRBV10-3 and TRBJ1-4, with D tentatively TRBD1 (6 bases). The CDR3 contains 14 residues. Germline V CDR1 and CDR2: ENHRY, SYGVKD. V dropped 3 bases and J dropped 8 bases, with 13 bases sitting between them. As DNA, the CDR3 is TGTGCCATCAGTGAAGGGGGGGGCGGCGAAAAACTGTTTTTT. Translated: CAISEGGGGEKLFF.

There are a few counts of this clonotype. This sequence joins TRBV7-2 and TRBJ2-6; D is undetermined. Germline CDR1 and CDR2: SGHTA and FQGNSA. The V gene lost 1 base and the J gene lost 4 bases, with 8 bases spanning the gap. CDR3 length equals 15 residues. The CDR3 nucleotides are TGTGCCAGCAGCTTAGATGCCGGAGGGGCCAACGTCCTGACTTTC. Its translation is CASSLDAGGANVLTF.

The chain uses TRBV5-6 and TRBJ2-2, with TRBD1 matching over 8 bases. Trimming cost V 2 bases and J 6 bases; bases outside gene matches: 3. The CDR3 is 14 residues long. Germline V gives CDR1 SGHDT, CDR2 YYEEEE. CDR3: CASSFYRGAGELFF. DNA of the CDR3: TGTGCCAGCAGCTTTTACAGGGGGGCCGGGGAGCTGTTTTTT. Full variable domain (outside the CDR3, taken from reference TRBV5-6 and TRBJ2-2): DAGVTQSPTHLIKTRGQQVTLRCSPKSGHDTVSWYQQALGQGPQFIFQYYEEEERQRGNFPDRFSGHQFPNYSSELNVNALLLGDSALYLCASSFYRGAGELFFGEGSRLTVL.

This clonotype has at least ten counts. The V call is TRBV10-3, the J call TRBJ1-1; D call uncertain. The length of the CDR3 is 15 residues. Germline V gene sequence: CDR1 ENHRY, CDR2 SYGVKD. V dropped 0 bases and J dropped 5 bases, with 13 bases sitting between them. This CDR3 reads CAISESPGSGTEAFF. For the CDR3, the DNA is TGTGCCATCAGTGAGTCGCCCGGAAGCGGGACTGAAGCTTTCTTT.

CDR3 sequence reads: CASILLGDRGQSPYEQYF. The CDR3 coding sequence is TGCGCCAGCATCCTCCTTGGGGACAGGGGGCAGTCTCCCTACGAGCAGTACTTC. The chain joins TRBV10-1 to TRBJ2-7; 12 nucleotides agree with TRBD1. V dropped 7 bases and J dropped 2; count of bases not matched to a gene: 15. The CDR3 totals 18 residues. The V gene's germline CDR1 is WNHNN and CDR2 SYGVQD (reference sequence).

Only a few counts were recorded for this clonotype. V usage is TRBV7-2 and J usage is TRBJ2-1, with D unclear. Germline V CDR1 and CDR2: SGHTA, FQGNSA. Trimming shortened V by 1 base and J by 7 bases, and 8 bases separated the two germline ends. There are 13 residues in the CDR3. The CDR3 is CASSLVSLNEQFF. CDR3 DNA: TGTGCCAGCAGCTTAGTAAGTCTTAATGAGCAGTTCTTC.

This clonotype has more than one count but fewer than ten. The chain couples TRBV6-5 to TRBJ1-1; 9 bases align to TRBD1. CDR1 MNHEY and CDR2 SVGAGI come from the germline V gene. Losses at the gene ends were 0 bases for V and 5 bases for J; bases not matched to a gene: 7. CDR3 size: 16 residues. CDR3 region: CASSYSIGQGRTEAFF. The CDR3 region has the DNA TGTGCCAGCAGTTACTCCATCGGACAGGGGCGGACTGAAGCTTTCTTT.

This clonotype was recorded at least ten times. This chain connects TRBV25-1 to TRBJ2-3; D gene ambiguous. Trimming cost V 6 bases and J 3 bases, with 10 bases left between them. Looked up from germline, CDR1 is MGHDK and CDR2 is SYGVNS. This CDR3 spans 13 amino acids. CDR3 region: CASRPSGTDTQYF. CDR3 nucleotide sequence: TGTGCCAGCAGGCCCAGTGGGACAGATACGCAGTATTTT.

This clonotype was observed a few times. This chain uses TRBV20-1 with TRBJ2-1; 7 bases align to TRBD1. Looked up from germline, CDR1 is DFQATT and CDR2 is SNEGSKA (reference sequence). Trimming took 5 bases from V and 11 from J; bases not matched to a gene: 12. The CDR3 has 13 residues. The CDR3 here is CSAEGQTKMKQFF. DNA of the CDR3: TGCAGTGCTGAGGGACAGACCAAAATGAAGCAGTTCTTC.

A few counts support this clonotype. The rearrangement joins TRBV20-1 to TRBJ1-3, with D possibly TRBD1 on 6 matching bases. V was shortened by 3 bases and J by 0 bases, with 12 bases between the two germline ends. The CDR3 consists of 15 residues. CDR1 is DFQATT, CDR2 SNEGSKA, per germline (reference sequence). Here the CDR3 DNA reads TGCAGTGCTAGGCCCCAGGGGAGCTCTGGAAACACCATATATTTT. Its translation: CSARPQGSSGNTIYF.

This clonotype was counted a few times. The chain links TRBV29-1 to TRBJ1-1; D remains ambiguous. CDR1 and CDR2 (germline): SQVTM, ANQGSEA. The V and J ends lost 4 bases and 5 bases respectively, with 17 bases between them. The CDR3 length is 14 residues. CDR3 coding DNA: TGCAGCGTTGTTAGGGTTTGGCGAAGGACTGAAGCTTTCTTT. This codes for CSVVRVWRRTEAFF.

The rearrangement uses TRBV5-6 and TRBJ1-5; D might be TRBD1 (5 bases). V was clipped by 2 bases and J by 2 bases, with 14 bases between them. From germline, CDR1 is SGHDT and CDR2 YYEEEE. The CDR3 is 16 amino acids. CDR3 nucleotides: TGTGCCAGCAGCTTTGGTAGGGGATCCGGCAATCAGCCCCAGCATTTT. Translation gives CASSFGRGSGNQPQHF.